Presented here are 6 T cell receptor beta chains from one specimen sequenced in a study of blood T cell repertoires in COVID-19. Generated by immunoSEQ multiplex PCR, the TCRdb table keeps only in-frame clones and is missing some. The sample records 310,000 or so clones, about 91% being singletons. The source material was peripheral blood. These receptors were taken from a man under 40 with COVID-19, enrolled during active disease.

The chain employs TRBV9 and TRBJ1-4; tentatively, D is TRBD1 (5 bases). This CDR3 has 16 amino acids. Deletions cut 3 bases from V and 4 bases from J, with 16 bases between. The germline V gene encodes CDR1 SGDLS and CDR2 YYNGEE. In DNA form, the CDR3 reads TGTGCCAGCAGCGAAAGGGGATTACCTTTTAATGAAAAACTGTTTTTT. This encodes CASSERGLPFNEKLFF.

Concerning this clone: The sample contains more than one DNA sequence encoding this CDR3. The V gene is TRBV27, the J gene TRBJ1-5; 7 bases agree with TRBD1. V was clipped by 3 bases and J by 5 bases; unmatched bases: 10. This CDR3 spans 16 amino acids. The V gene's germline CDR1 is MNHEY and CDR2 SMNVEV (reference sequence). CDR3 coding DNA: TGTGCCAGCAGTTTGAACGGTCAGGGGGGTTATCAGCCCCAGCATTTT. Amino acids: CASSLNGQGGYQPQHF.

CDR3: CASSRDSQYEQYF. CDR3 bases: TGTGCCAGCAGCCGGGACTCTCAGTACGAGCAGTACTTC. The chain has TRBV9 and TRBJ2-7; D might be TRBD2 (6 bases). This CDR3 has 13 amino acids. The ends were cut back, 4 bases at V and 4 bases at J, with 12 bases in the middle. CDR1 SGDLS and CDR2 YYNGEE come from the germline V gene.

The CDR3 spells CASSSRTSGRTRGSYNEQFF. The DNA of the CDR3 is TGTGCCAGCAGCTCCCGTACTAGCGGGAGGACGAGAGGCTCCTACAATGAGCAGTTCTTC. The chain recombines TRBV7-3 with TRBJ2-1, with 12 nucleotides matching TRBD2. CDR1 and CDR2 from the germline V gene are SGHTA and FQGTGA. Losses at the gene ends were 4 bases for V and 0 bases for J; bases not matched to a gene: 13. The CDR3 has 20 residues.

This clone has only one observation. The rearrangement joins TRBV19 to TRBJ2-3; 7 nucleotides agree with TRBD1. V lost 6 bases and J lost 6; bases outside the gene matches: 15. CDR1 LNHDA and CDR2 SQIVND come from the germline V gene (reference sequence). CDR3 length equals 16 residues. As DNA, the CDR3 is TGTGCCAGTAGGAACAGGGTCCTAGGGGGCGACGATACGCAGTATTTT. This sequence encodes CASRNRVLGGDDTQYF.

The chain combines TRBV7-8 with TRBJ1-5; 8 nucleotides align to TRBD1. The CDR3 has 16 residues. Germline assignment: CDR1 SGHVS and CDR2 FQNEAQ. Trimming removed 2 bases from V and 7 bases from J; junction bases left unmatched: 10. CDR3 coding DNA: TGTGCCAGCAGCTTACCGACAGGGGCCGGTTCGCAGCCCCAGCATTTT. Amino acid sequence: CASSLPTGAGSQPQHF.